The next 20 T cell receptor beta chains were all read from a single sample in a study of a mutant IDH1 vaccine in newly diagnosed glioma (dated by TCRdb to the early 2020s). What these receptors recognize is not known. Receptor libraries were prepared by the immunoSEQ multiplex PCR assay. TCRdb retrieved this table from immuneACCESS and kept in-frame rearrangements only. Not all clones are present; in checked studies, unresolved V genes account for under half, and no reason is known for the remainder. The sample profile shows 65,000 or so clones; 70% to 90% of them were found once. About 4% of the sample goes to the ten largest clones. The time point label corresponds to: week 23, last vaccination. Every vaccine dose consisted of 300 ug of a 20-mer mutant IDH1 peptide in Montanide, administered subcutaneously together with topical imiquimod. This specimen was PBMCs, taken from a glioma patient whose treatment included an IDH1 peptide vaccine. The receptors come from a man aged 25-45 years with glioma.

This clone was observed a handful of times. The chain uses TRBV25-1 and TRBJ1-6; D gene uncertain. The length of the CDR3 is 14 residues. V lost 3 bases, J lost 6 bases, and 9 bases lay in between. The germline V gene encodes CDR1 MGHDK and CDR2 SYGVNS. The CDR3 reads CASSDQRINSPLHF. The CDR3 region has the DNA TGTGCCAGCAGTGACCAGAGAATTAATTCACCCCTCCACTTT.

The table lists this clone with a few counts. The same CDR3 is also encoded by other DNA sequences in this sample. The chain carries TRBV7-9 and TRBJ1-1; possibly TRBD1 for D (5 bases). The CDR3 covers 13 residues. Germline values: CDR1 SEHNR, CDR2 FQNEAQ (reference sequence). Trimming removed 3 bases from V and 1 base from J, with 6 bases in between. CDR3 sequence reads: CASSFQGNTEAFF. The DNA for the CDR3 is TGTGCCAGCAGCTTTCAGGGGAACACTGAAGCTTTCTTT.

The rearrangement links TRBV7-8 to TRBJ1-4; perhaps TRBD1 as D (5 bases). V was pared by 1 base and J by 5 bases, with 11 bases between. Germline V CDR1 and CDR2: SGHVS, FQNEAQ. The CDR3 has 15 residues. The CDR3 loop reads CASSLVGVRNEKLFF. CDR3 in DNA: TGTGCCAGCAGCTTAGTGGGGGTTAGGAATGAAAAACTGTTTTTT.

V usage is TRBV5-1 and J usage is TRBJ1-2; D is unresolved. V was cut by 4 bases and J by 4 bases, with 11 bases left in between. The germline gives CDR1 SGHRS, CDR2 YFSETQ. The CDR3 runs 13 residues. DNA of the CDR3: TGCGCCAGCAGCGGAACGGGGTCCTATGGCTACACCTTC. This sequence encodes CASSGTGSYGYTF.

Only a few counts were recorded for this clone. The genes are TRBV28 and TRBJ2-7, with 8 bases aligning to TRBD1. Germline V lookup: CDR1 MDHEN, CDR2 SYDVKM. V lost 5 bases to trimming and J lost 7 bases; unmatched junction nucleotides: 7. The CDR3 sequence is 13 residues long. The CDR3: CASSPDRVREQYF. In DNA, the CDR3 is TGTGCCAGCAGTCCGGACAGGGTAAGGGAGCAGTACTTC. The whole variable domain, filled in from reference TRBV28 and TRBJ2-7, reads DVKVTQSSRYLVKRTGEKVFLECVQDMDHENMFWYRQDPGLGLRLIYFSYDVKMKEKGDIPEGYSVSREKKERFSLILESASTNQTSMYLCASSPDRVREQYFGPGTRLTVT.

This clone was recorded only once. The chain links TRBV5-4 to TRBJ2-5; D may match TRBD1 or TRBD2 (5 bases each). Between the trimmed V and J ends, which lost 1 base and 5 bases, there was a span of 12 bases. This CDR3 is built from 14 residues. Germline CDR1 is SGHNT and CDR2 is YYREEE (reference sequence). The CDR3 here is CASSLTGTAETQYF. The DNA of the CDR3 is TGTGCCAGCAGCTTGACCGGGACCGCGGAGACCCAGTACTTC.

This clone has only a few counts. Mismatch with germline at one junction end may stem from a read error. The chain recombines TRBV7-9 with TRBJ1-4; possible D gene TRBD1, 5 bases. CDR1 is SEHNR and CDR2 is FQNEAQ in the germline V gene (reference sequence). The CDR3 loop spans 12 amino acids. The CDR3 DNA sequence: TGTGCCAGCAGCTTAGATGGGGACCCGAACGGTTTT. This encodes CASSLDGDPNGF.

The CDR3 DNA follows: TGTGCCAGCAGCTTGTGGGTTTTAGATAACTATGGCTACACCTTC. Translated: CASSLWVLDNYGYTF. The V gene is TRBV5-6, the J gene TRBJ1-2; unclear D gene. Germline V gene sequence: CDR1 SGHDT, CDR2 YYEEEE. Trimming removed 1 base at V and 1 base at J, with 11 bases between. The CDR3 extends over 15 amino acids.

This chain joins TRBV5-1 and TRBJ2-5, with D possibly TRBD2 on 6 matching bases. The CDR3 spans 15 residues. V lost 3 bases, J lost 4 bases, and 16 bases lay in between. Germline CDR1 and CDR2: SGHRS and YFSETQ. CDR3 bases: TGCGCCAGCAGCTCGTCGGGCCTGGGGGGAGAGACCCAGTACTTC. The encoded protein is CASSSSGLGGETQYF.

This chain joins TRBV9 and TRBJ1-3; D possibly corresponds to TRBD1 (5 bases). The CDR3 consists of 16 residues. Germline CDR1 reads SGDLS; CDR2 reads YYNGEE. With 1 base removed from V and 2 bases from J, the gap between germline ends came to 13 bases. DNA of the CDR3: TGTGCCAGCAGCGTAAGCCCGGGGCGAGCTGGAAACACCATATATTTT. This codes for CASSVSPGRAGNTIYF.

The chain links TRBV6-1 to TRBJ1-3; D is unclear. CDR1 is MNHNS, CDR2 SASEGT, per germline. Trimming took 4 bases from V and 8 from J, leaving 12 bases between them. The CDR3 contains 13 residues. DNA of the CDR3: TGTGCCAGCAGTGTGGTCCCCGGGGACACCATATATTTT. Amino acid sequence: CASSVVPGDTIYF.

The V gene is TRBV11-3, the J gene TRBJ2-2; D unresolved. V lost 2 bases, J lost 1 base, and 5 bases lay in between. This CDR3 comprises 14 residues. Germline V gives CDR1 SGHNT, CDR2 YENEEA. The CDR3 DNA sequence: TGTGCCAGCAGCTTAAGAATGAACACCGGGGAGCTGTTTTTT. Translating gives CASSLRMNTGELFF.

This chain connects TRBV5-1 to TRBJ1-6; D gene unclear. Trimming took off 3 bases at V and 4 bases at J, with 11 bases between the two ends. The V gene's germline CDR1 is SGHRS and CDR2 YFSETQ. The CDR3 consists of 15 residues. The CDR3 region is CASSWQSPYNSPLHF. Written as DNA, the CDR3 is TGCGCCAGCAGCTGGCAGTCCCCTTATAATTCACCCCTCCACTTT.

This sequence joins TRBV15 and TRBJ1-2; a weak D match, TRBD1 (6 bases). CDR1 and CDR2 (germline): LNHNV, YYDKDF (reference sequence). CDR3 length equals 17 residues. V shed 0 bases and J shed 4 bases, with 18 bases lying between them. CDR3: CATSRDSRGHPFYGYTF. CDR3 nucleotide sequence: TGTGCCACCAGCAGAGACTCGAGGGGACACCCATTCTATGGCTACACCTTC.

This clone has more than one count but fewer than ten. Here the CDR3 reads CASSREGGGNQPQHF. CDR3 coding DNA: TGTGCCAGCAGCCGCGAAGGGGGCGGGAATCAGCCCCAGCATTTT. The V call is TRBV5-4, the J call TRBJ1-5; 7 bases are shared with TRBD1. CDR3 size: 15 residues. V was clipped by 4 bases and J by 4 bases; unmatched bases: 8. Germline V CDR1 and CDR2: SGHNT, YYREEE (reference sequence).

CDR3 region: CASSLSGEQYF. The CDR3 bases are TGTGCCAGCAGCTTAAGCGGCGAGCAGTACTTC. The rearrangement links TRBV11-3 to TRBJ2-7, with D possibly TRBD2 on 5 matching bases. The V end was cut by 2 bases, the J end by 6 bases, with 5 bases between. The CDR3 sequence is 11 residues long. Germline V gene lookup returns CDR1 SGHNT and CDR2 YENEEA.

J is TRBJ2-7 and V is TRBV7-9; D call uncertain. Germline V gives CDR1 SEHNR, CDR2 FQNEAQ (reference sequence). V was trimmed by 5 bases and J by 1 base, leaving 9 bases between them. This CDR3 is built from 13 residues. This chain's CDR3 is CASSAVWSYEQYF. The CDR3 DNA reads TGTGCCAGCAGCGCCGTTTGGTCCTACGAGCAGTACTTC.

This clone occurred once. The chain uses TRBV27 and TRBJ2-5, with 7 nucleotides matching TRBD1. Germline CDR1 reads MNHEY; CDR2 reads SMNVEV (reference sequence). V lost 10 bases to trimming and J lost 1 base; unmatched junction nucleotides: 3. The length of the CDR3 is 12 residues. Here the CDR3 DNA reads TGTGCCACCGGACAGGCCCAAGAGACCCAGTACTTC. This gives the protein CATGQAQETQYF.

CDR3 residues: CASSPWDTQNTEAFF. CDR3 coding DNA: TGTGCCAGCTCACCATGGGACACGCAAAACACTGAAGCTTTCTTT. V is TRBV18 and J is TRBJ1-1, with D possibly matching TRBD1 (6 bases). CDR3 length: 15 amino acids. Germline-derived CDR1 and CDR2 are KGHSH and LQKENI. Trimming stripped 2 bases from V and 2 bases from J, with 12 bases between.

The chain has TRBV6-5 and TRBJ1-1, with 7 bases that match TRBD1. J was trimmed by 6 bases and V by 5 bases; bases with no gene match: 3. CDR3 size: 12 residues. Germline assignment: CDR1 MNHEY and CDR2 SVGAGI. The CDR3 DNA is TGTGCCAGCAGTCACAGGGGACCTGAAGCTTTCTTT. This codes for CASSHRGPEAFF.